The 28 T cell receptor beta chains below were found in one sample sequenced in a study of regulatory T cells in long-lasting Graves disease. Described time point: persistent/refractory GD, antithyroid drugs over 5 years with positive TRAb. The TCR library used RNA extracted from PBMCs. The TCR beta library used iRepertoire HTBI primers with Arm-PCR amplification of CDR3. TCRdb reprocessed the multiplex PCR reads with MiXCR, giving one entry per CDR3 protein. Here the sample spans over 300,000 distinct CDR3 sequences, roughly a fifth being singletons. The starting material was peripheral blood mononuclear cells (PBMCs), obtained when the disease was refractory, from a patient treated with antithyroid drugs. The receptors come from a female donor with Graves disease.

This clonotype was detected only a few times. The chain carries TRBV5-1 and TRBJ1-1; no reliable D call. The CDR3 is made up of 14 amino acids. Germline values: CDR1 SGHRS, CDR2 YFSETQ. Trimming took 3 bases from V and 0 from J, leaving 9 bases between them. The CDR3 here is CASSSDGLNTEAFF. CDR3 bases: TGCGCCAGCAGCTCGGACGGCCTGAACACTGAAGCTTTCTTT. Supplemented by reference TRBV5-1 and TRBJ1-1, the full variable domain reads KAGVTQTPRYLIKTRGQQVTLSCSPISGHRSVSWYQQTPGQGLQFLFEYFSETQRNKGNFPGRFSGRQFSNSRSEMNVSTLELGDSALYLCASSSDGLNTEAFFGQGTRLTVV.

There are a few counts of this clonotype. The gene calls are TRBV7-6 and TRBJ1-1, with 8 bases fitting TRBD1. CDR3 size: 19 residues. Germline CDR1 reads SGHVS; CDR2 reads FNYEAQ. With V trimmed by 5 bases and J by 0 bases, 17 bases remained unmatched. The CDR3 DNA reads TGTGCCAGCAGCATAGACCCGAGGCAGGGGGCGTTTATGAACACTGAAGCTTTCTTT. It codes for CASSIDPRQGAFMNTEAFF.

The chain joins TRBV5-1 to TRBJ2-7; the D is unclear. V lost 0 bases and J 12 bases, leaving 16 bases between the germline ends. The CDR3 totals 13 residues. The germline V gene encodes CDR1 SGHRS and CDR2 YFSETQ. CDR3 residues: CASSLAFSANLYF. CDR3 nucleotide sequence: TGCGCCAGCAGCTTGGCCTTTTCAGCAAATTTGTACTTC.

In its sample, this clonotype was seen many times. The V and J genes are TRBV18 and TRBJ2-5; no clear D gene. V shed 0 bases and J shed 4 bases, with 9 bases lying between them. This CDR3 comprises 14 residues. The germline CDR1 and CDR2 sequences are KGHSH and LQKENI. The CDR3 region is CASSPPTVRETQYF. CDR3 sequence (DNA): TGTGCCAGCTCACCACCCACAGTGCGAGAGACCCAGTACTTC.

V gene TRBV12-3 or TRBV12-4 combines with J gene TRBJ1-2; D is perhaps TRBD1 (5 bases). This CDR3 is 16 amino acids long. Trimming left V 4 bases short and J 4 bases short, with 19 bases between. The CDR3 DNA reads TGTGCCAGCAGTTCTAAGGGCTGGGGGTCCCCCTATGGCTACACCTTC. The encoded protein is CASSSKGWGSPYGYTF.

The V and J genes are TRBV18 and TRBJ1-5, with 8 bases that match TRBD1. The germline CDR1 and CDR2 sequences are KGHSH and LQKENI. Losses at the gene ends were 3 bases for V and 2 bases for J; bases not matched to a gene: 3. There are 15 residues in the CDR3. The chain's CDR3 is CASSPATGGNQPQHF. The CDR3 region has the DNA TGTGCCAGCTCACCGGCGACAGGGGGCAATCAGCCCCAGCATTTT.

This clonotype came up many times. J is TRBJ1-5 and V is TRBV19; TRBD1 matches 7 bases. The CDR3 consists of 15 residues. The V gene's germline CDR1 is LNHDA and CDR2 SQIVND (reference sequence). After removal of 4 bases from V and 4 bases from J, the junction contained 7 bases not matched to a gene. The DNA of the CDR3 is TGTGCCAGTAGTACGACGGACAGGCCAAATCAGCCCCAGCATTTT. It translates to CASSTTDRPNQPQHF.

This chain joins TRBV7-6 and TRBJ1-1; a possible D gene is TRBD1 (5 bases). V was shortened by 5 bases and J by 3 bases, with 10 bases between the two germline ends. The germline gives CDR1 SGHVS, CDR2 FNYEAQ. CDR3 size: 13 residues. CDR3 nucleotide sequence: TGTGCCAGCAGCGTTGGGGCATACACTGAAGCTTTCTTT. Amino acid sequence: CASSVGAYTEAFF.

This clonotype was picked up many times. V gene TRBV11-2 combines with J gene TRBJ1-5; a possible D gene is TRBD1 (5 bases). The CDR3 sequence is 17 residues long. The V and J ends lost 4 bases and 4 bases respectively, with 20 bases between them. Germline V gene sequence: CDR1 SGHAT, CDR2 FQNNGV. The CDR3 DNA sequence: TGTGCCAGCAGCTCAAACAGCGGGCAGGGTCGGAATCAGCCCCAGCATTTT. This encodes CASSSNSGQGRNQPQHF.

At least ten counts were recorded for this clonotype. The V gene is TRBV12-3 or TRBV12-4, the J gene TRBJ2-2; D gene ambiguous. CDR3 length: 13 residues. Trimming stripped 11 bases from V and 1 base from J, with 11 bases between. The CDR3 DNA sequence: TGTGCCTCCTCGTACGGGAACACCGGGGAGCTGTTTTTT. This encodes CASSYGNTGELFF.

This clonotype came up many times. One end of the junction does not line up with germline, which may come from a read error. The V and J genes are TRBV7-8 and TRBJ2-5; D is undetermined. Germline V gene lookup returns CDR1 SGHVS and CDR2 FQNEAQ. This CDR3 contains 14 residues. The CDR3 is CVSSSNRRVETQYF. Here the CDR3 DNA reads TGTGTCAGCAGCTCCAATAGGCGTGTGGAGACCCAGTACTTC.

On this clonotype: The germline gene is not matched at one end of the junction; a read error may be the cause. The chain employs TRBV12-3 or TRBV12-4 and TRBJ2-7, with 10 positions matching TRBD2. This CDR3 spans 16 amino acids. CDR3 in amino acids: CACSLAGLAGVYEQYF. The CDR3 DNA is TGTGCCTGCAGTTTAGCGGGGCTAGCGGGAGTCTACGAGCAGTACTTC.

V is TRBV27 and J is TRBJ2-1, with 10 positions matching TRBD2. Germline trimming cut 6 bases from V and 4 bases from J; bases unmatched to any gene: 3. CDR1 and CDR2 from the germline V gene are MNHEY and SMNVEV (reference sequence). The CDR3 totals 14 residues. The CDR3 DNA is TGTGCCAGCAGAATGACTAGCGGGTACAATGAGCAGTTCTTC. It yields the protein CASRMTSGYNEQFF.

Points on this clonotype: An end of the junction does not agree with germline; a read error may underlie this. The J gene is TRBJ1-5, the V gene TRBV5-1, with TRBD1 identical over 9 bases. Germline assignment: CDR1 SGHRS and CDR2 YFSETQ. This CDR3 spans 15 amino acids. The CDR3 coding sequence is TGCGCCTGCAGTCCACAGGGGGCTAGCAATCAGCCCCAGCATTTT. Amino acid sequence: CACSPQGASNQPQHF.

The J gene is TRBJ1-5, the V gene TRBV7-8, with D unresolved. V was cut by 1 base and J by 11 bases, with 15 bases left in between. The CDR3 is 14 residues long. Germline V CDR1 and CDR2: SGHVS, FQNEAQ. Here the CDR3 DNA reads TGTGCCAGCAGCTTAGACGACCCCTCTCGGGCCCAGCATTTT. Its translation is CASSLDDPSRAQHF.

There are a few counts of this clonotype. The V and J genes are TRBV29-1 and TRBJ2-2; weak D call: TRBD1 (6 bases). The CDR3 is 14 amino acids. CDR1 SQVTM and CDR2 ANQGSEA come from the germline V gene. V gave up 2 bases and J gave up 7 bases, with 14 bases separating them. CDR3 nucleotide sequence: TGCAGCGTTGAAACCAGGGGCTTTGGCGGGGAGCTGTTTTTT. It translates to CSVETRGFGGELFF.

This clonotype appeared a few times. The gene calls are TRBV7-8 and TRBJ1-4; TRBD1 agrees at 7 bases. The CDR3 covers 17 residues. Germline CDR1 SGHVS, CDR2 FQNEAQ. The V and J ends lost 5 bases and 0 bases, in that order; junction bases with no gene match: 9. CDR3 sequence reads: CASSPRTGDTTNEKLFF. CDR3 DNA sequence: TGTGCCAGCAGCCCTAGGACAGGAGACACAACTAATGAAAAACTGTTTTTT.

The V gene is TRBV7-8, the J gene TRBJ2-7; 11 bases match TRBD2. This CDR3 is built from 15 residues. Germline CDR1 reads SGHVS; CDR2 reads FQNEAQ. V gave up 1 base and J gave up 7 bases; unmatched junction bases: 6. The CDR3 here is CASSLDTSGRGEQYF. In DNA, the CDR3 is TGTGCCAGCAGCTTAGATACTAGCGGGAGAGGGGAGCAGTACTTC.

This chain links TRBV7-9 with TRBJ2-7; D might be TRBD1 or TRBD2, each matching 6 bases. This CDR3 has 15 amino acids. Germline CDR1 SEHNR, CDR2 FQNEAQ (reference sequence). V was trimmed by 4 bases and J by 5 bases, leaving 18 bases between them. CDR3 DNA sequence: TGTGCCAGCAGCTGGGGGGCAGGGGTGTCCCACGAGCAGTACTTC. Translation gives CASSWGAGVSHEQYF. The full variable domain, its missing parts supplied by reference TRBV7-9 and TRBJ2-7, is DTGVSQNPRHKITKRGQNVTFRCDPISEHNRLYWYRQTLGQGPEFLTYFQNEAQLEKSRLLSDRFSAERPKGSFSTLEIQRTEQGDSAMYLCASSWGAGVSHEQYFGPGTRLTVT.

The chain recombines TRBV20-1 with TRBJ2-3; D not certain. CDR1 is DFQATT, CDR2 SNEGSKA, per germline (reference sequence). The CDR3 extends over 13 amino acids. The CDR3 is CTPSPRLRDTQYF. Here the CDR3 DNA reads TGCACCCCGAGCCCTCGACTCCGGGATACGCAGTATTTT.

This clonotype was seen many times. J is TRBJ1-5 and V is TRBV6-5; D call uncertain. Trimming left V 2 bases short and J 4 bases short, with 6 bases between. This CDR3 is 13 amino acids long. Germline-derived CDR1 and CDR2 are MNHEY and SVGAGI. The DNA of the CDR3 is TGTGCCAGCAGTTACAGCAATAATCAGCCCCAGCATTTT. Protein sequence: CASSYSNNQPQHF.

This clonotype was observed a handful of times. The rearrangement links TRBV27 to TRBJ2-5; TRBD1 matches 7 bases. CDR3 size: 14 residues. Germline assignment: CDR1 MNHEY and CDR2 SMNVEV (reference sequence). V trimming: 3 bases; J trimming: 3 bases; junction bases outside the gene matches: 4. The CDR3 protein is CASSLSGTEETQYF. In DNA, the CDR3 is TGTGCCAGCAGTTTGTCCGGGACAGAAGAGACCCAGTACTTC.

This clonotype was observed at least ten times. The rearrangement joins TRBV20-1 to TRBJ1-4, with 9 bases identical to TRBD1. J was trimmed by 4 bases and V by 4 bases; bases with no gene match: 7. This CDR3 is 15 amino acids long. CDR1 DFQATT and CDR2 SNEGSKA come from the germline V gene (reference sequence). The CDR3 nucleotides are TGCAGTGCTAAACCACAGGGGGCATTTAATGAAAAACTGTTTTTT. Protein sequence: CSAKPQGAFNEKLFF.

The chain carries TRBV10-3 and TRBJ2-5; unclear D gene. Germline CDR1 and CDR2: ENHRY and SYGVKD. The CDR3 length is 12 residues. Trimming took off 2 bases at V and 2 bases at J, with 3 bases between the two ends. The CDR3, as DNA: TGTGCCATCAGTGAGGGTCAAGAGACCCAGTACTTC. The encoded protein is CAISEGQETQYF.

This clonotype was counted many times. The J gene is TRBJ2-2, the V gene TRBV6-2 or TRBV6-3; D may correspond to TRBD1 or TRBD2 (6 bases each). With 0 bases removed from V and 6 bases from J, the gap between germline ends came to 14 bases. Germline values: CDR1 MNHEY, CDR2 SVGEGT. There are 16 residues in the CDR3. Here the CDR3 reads CASSYSPGGGAGELFF. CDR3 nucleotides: TGTGCCAGCAGTTACTCCCCCGGGGGCGGGGCCGGGGAGCTGTTTTTT.

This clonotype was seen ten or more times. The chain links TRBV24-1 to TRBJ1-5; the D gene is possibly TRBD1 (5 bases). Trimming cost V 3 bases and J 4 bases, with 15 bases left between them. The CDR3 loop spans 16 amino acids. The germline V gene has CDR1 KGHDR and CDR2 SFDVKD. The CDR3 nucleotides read TGTGCCACCAGTGATGGGGGGGGGTATACAAATCAGCCCCAGCATTTT. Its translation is CATSDGGGYTNQPQHF.

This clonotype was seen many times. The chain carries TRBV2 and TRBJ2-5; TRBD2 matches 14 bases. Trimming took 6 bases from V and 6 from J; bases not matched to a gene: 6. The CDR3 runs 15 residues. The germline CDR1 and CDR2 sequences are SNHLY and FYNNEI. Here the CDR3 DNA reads TGTGCCAGCAGGCCTGGGACTAGCGGGAGAAAGACCCAGTACTTC. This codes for CASRPGTSGRKTQYF.

The DNA for the CDR3 is TGCGCCAGCAGCCAAGAGCCAGCGCGGGAGGCTTTCTTT. Encoded protein: CASSQEPAREAFF. The J gene is TRBJ1-1, the V gene TRBV4-1; no clear D. Trimming stripped 0 bases from V and 11 bases from J, with 13 bases between. Germline V gives CDR1 MGHRA, CDR2 YSYEKL. The CDR3 sequence is 13 residues long.